One sample yielded the 26 T cell receptor beta chains listed below, sequenced in a study of blood T cell repertoires in COVID-19. The table came from immunoSEQ multiplex PCR; TCRdb's copy has only in-frame clones and leaves some out. The sample has 150,000 or so clones, about 92% seen once. The specimen was peripheral blood. Every receptor here comes from a man between 60 and 75 years old with active or convalescent COVID-19.

The chain joins TRBV6-5 to TRBJ2-7; D unclear. The CDR3 spans 11 residues. V lost 8 bases to trimming and J lost 3 bases, with 8 bases between them. Germline CDR1 reads MNHEY; CDR2 reads SVGAGI. CDR3 in DNA: TGTGCCAGCCACAGTGACTACGAGCAGTACTTC. Translating gives CASHSDYEQYF.

The chain uses TRBV7-6 and TRBJ1-4; D perhaps matches TRBD1 (6 bases). The V gene's germline CDR1 is SGHVS and CDR2 FNYEAQ. The length of the CDR3 is 16 residues. V shed 2 bases and J shed 5 bases, with 15 bases lying between them. CDR3 bases: TGTGCCAGCAGCTTAACAGGGAGCCCTGTAAATGAAAAACTGTTTTTT. Protein product: CASSLTGSPVNEKLFF.

In this sample, this clone turned up a few times. The chain uses TRBV7-6 and TRBJ1-2, with D maybe TRBD1 (6 bases). CDR1 and CDR2 from the germline V gene are SGHVS and FNYEAQ. V was cut by 3 bases and J by 2 bases, with 10 bases left in between. The CDR3 runs 14 residues. The CDR3 region is CASSFGTLNYGYTF. CDR3 in DNA: TGTGCCAGCAGCTTCGGGACACTGAACTATGGCTACACCTTC.

The chain links TRBV7-2 to TRBJ2-2; 11 bases are shared with TRBD2. The ends lost 2 bases at V and 7 bases at J; junction bases unmatched: 6. Germline V gives CDR1 SGHTA, CDR2 FQGNSA. The CDR3 runs to 16 residues. The DNA of the CDR3 is TGTGCCAGCAGCTTAAGGGTAGCGGGAGGGATCGGGGAGCTGTTTTTT. Residues: CASSLRVAGGIGELFF.

V and J are TRBV10-3 and TRBJ2-5; 8 nucleotides align to TRBD1. Germline lookup yields CDR1 ENHRY and CDR2 SYGVKD. CDR3 length: 13 residues. The V gene end was trimmed by 10 bases and the J gene end by 4 bases; junction bases not matched to a gene: 8. CDR3 region: CATGTGPGETQYF. The CDR3 bases are TGTGCCACGGGGACAGGTCCCGGAGAGACCCAGTACTTC.

The CDR3 region has the DNA TGTGCCAGCAGCGGAGGGGGCCTCTATCAGCCCCAGCATTTT. Translation: CASSGGGLYQPQHF. The V and J genes are TRBV7-2 and TRBJ1-5; 7 bases agree with TRBD1. The germline V gene encodes CDR1 SGHTA and CDR2 FQGNSA. V trimming: 5 bases; J trimming: 5 bases; junction bases outside the gene matches: 6. The CDR3 contains 14 residues.

For the CDR3, the DNA is TGTGCCAGCAGTGCTATGGACAGCTACAATGAGCAGTTCTTC. Translating it yields CASSAMDSYNEQFF. The chain combines TRBV27 with TRBJ2-1; perhaps TRBD1 as D (6 bases). Germline V gene data show CDR1 as MNHEY and CDR2 as SMNVEV (reference sequence). The CDR3 has 14 residues. V was clipped by 5 bases and J by 3 bases, with 11 bases between them.

This clone is a singleton in its sample. CDR3 DNA: TGTGCCAGCAGCCAAGGCGCAGGAGGACGGCTTAGGGACGAGCAGTACTTC. This encodes CASSQGAGGRLRDEQYF. The rearrangement joins TRBV14 to TRBJ2-7; possibly TRBD2 for D (5 bases). The CDR3 extends over 17 amino acids. Trimming removed 1 base at V and 5 bases at J, with 21 bases between. The germline V gene encodes CDR1 SGHDN and CDR2 FVKESK.

The chain recombines TRBV29-1 with TRBJ1-1; a possible D gene is TRBD1 (6 bases). Trimming stripped 6 bases from V and 10 bases from J, with 18 bases between. This CDR3 has 12 residues. Germline CDR1 SQVTM, CDR2 ANQGSEA. The CDR3 protein is CSVAENRVGAFF. DNA for the CDR3: TGCAGCGTGGCCGAAAACAGGGTTGGAGCTTTCTTT.

The chain recombines TRBV5-1 with TRBJ1-5; D gene ambiguous. The germline CDR1 and CDR2 sequences are SGHRS and YFSETQ. V was shortened by 0 bases and J by 2 bases, with 12 bases between the two germline ends. This CDR3 comprises 16 residues. The CDR3 loop is CASSLGGLVGNQPQHF. CDR3 coding DNA: TGCGCCAGCAGCTTGGGAGGCCTGGTGGGCAATCAGCCCCAGCATTTT.

The chain employs TRBV10-3 and TRBJ1-3; 8 bases agree with TRBD1. This CDR3 spans 15 amino acids. Germline CDR1 and CDR2: ENHRY and SYGVKD. J lost 2 bases, V lost 2 bases, and 2 bases had no gene match. The CDR3 is CAISEDRGAGNTIYF. CDR3 coding DNA: TGTGCCATCAGTGAGGACAGGGGCGCTGGAAACACCATATATTTT.

The rearrangement uses TRBV11-3 and TRBJ2-1, with 9 bases matching TRBD2. The germline V gene has CDR1 SGHNT and CDR2 YENEEA. V lost 1 base, J lost 0 bases, and 1 base stayed unmatched. The CDR3 runs 16 residues. The CDR3 DNA sequence: TGTGCCAGCAGCTTAGCTAGCGGGGCCTCCTACAATGAGCAGTTCTTC. Translation gives CASSLASGASYNEQFF.

CDR3 residues: CASSSSGGLATEAFF. The CDR3 DNA sequence: TGTGCCAGCAGCTCCAGCGGGGGTTTGGCCACTGAAGCTTTCTTT. This sequence joins TRBV14 and TRBJ1-1, with D possibly TRBD1 on 5 matching bases. Germline V gives CDR1 SGHDN, CDR2 FVKESK. V dropped 5 bases and J dropped 4 bases, with 17 bases sitting between them. There are 15 residues in the CDR3.

The rearrangement uses TRBV5-4 and TRBJ1-2, with TRBD1 as a possible D gene (5 bases). The CDR3 has 14 residues. V lost 4 bases, J lost 8 bases, and 18 bases lay in between. Germline values: CDR1 SGHNT, CDR2 YYREEE (reference sequence). DNA of the CDR3: TGTGCCAGCAGCCCCGACCACTTTGGGGGGGGCTACACCTTC. This gives the protein CASSPDHFGGGYTF. The full variable domain, in which reference TRBV5-4 and TRBJ1-2 provide the parts outside the CDR3, is ETGVTQSPTHLIKTRGQQVTLRCSSQSGHNTVSWYQQALGQGPQFIFQYYREEENGRGNFPPRFSGLQFPNYSSELNVNALELDDSALYLCASSPDHFGGGYTFGSGTRLTVV.

The gene calls are TRBV15 and TRBJ1-1; a possible D gene is TRBD1 (6 bases). The CDR3 totals 15 residues. The V end lost 0 bases, the J end lost 4 bases, and 12 bases lay between the germline ends. The germline V gene encodes CDR1 LNHNV and CDR2 YYDKDF (reference sequence). The CDR3 reads CATSRDRQGSTEAFF. The CDR3 nucleotides read TGTGCCACCAGCAGAGATCGTCAGGGGAGCACTGAAGCTTTCTTT. Full variable domain (rest looked up from reference TRBV15 and TRBJ1-1): DAMVIQNPRYQVTQFGKPVTLSCSQTLNHNVMYWYQQKSSQAPKLLFHYYDKDFNNEADTPDNFQSRRPNTSFCFLDIRSPGLGDTAMYLCATSRDRQGSTEAFFGQGTRLTVV.

The genes are TRBV6-2 or TRBV6-3 and TRBJ2-5; TRBD2 matches at 8 bases. V lost 3 bases and J lost 6; bases outside the gene matches: 9. From germline, CDR1 is MNHEY and CDR2 SVGEGT. CDR3 length: 15 residues. In DNA form, the CDR3 reads TGTGCCAGCAGTTATGGGACTAGGTCATATCAGACCCAGTACTTC. Residues: CASSYGTRSYQTQYF.

V is TRBV19 and J is TRBJ1-5, with D possibly being TRBD1 (5 bases). This CDR3 has 15 residues. V was cut by 1 base and J by 2 bases, with 9 bases left in between. Germline V gene lookup returns CDR1 LNHDA and CDR2 SQIVND (reference sequence). CDR3 residues: CASSIGQGGNQPQHF. CDR3 in DNA: TGTGCCAGTAGTATAGGGCAGGGTGGCAATCAGCCCCAGCATTTT.

This rearrangement joins TRBV2 to TRBJ1-1; possible D gene TRBD1, 5 bases. Trimming pared 4 bases from V and 5 bases from J, leaving 14 bases between. The germline CDR1 and CDR2 sequences are SNHLY and FYNNEI. The CDR3 is 14 residues long. CDR3 nucleotides: TGTGCCAGCAGTGGGACGGGGGTCGGAACTGAAGCTTTCTTT. As protein: CASSGTGVGTEAFF.

The rearrangement uses TRBV5-1 and TRBJ2-1, with TRBD1 identical over 8 bases. Germline CDR1 is SGHRS and CDR2 is YFSETQ. Germline trimming cut 5 bases from V and 8 bases from J; bases unmatched to any gene: 9. CDR3 length: 14 amino acids. As DNA, the CDR3 is TGCGCCAGCAGGGCCGGGACAGGAATCCATGAGCAGTTCTTC. This codes for CASRAGTGIHEQFF.

The chain carries TRBV6-5 and TRBJ2-3, with D perhaps TRBD2 (5 bases). V lost 5 bases to trimming and J lost 0 bases, with 12 bases between them. Per the germline V gene, CDR1 is MNHEY and CDR2 is SVGAGI. There are 15 residues in the CDR3. DNA of the CDR3: TGTGCCAGCAGTCCATGGACTGCTAGCACAGATACGCAGTATTTT. Its protein is CASSPWTASTDTQYF.

This clone has only one observation. The chain uses TRBV25-1 and TRBJ1-1; D is uncertain. Germline values: CDR1 MGHDK, CDR2 SYGVNS. Deletions cut 6 bases from V and 5 bases from J, with 19 bases between. This CDR3 spans 15 amino acids. CDR3 protein: CASSDPAGGDTEAFF. CDR3 DNA: TGTGCCAGCAGCGACCCGGCGGGTGGGGATACTGAAGCTTTCTTT. The full variable domain, completed using reference TRBV25-1 and TRBJ1-1, is EADIYQTPRYLVIGTGKKITLECSQTMGHDKMYWYQQDPGMELHLIHYSYGVNSTEKGDLSSESTVSRIRTEHFPLTLESARPSHTSQYLCASSDPAGGDTEAFFGQGTRLTVV.

CDR3 sequence (DNA): TGTGCCAGCAGTTACTCGGCGGGAGGGTGGAATGAGCAGTTCTTC. Translating it yields CASSYSAGGWNEQFF. The chain combines TRBV6-5 with TRBJ2-1, with 9 nucleotides matching TRBD2. V lost 0 bases to trimming and J lost 7 bases; unmatched junction nucleotides: 4. The CDR3 is 15 amino acids. Germline CDR1 is MNHEY and CDR2 is SVGAGI.

The gene calls are TRBV10-1 and TRBJ2-3, with D unresolved. The CDR3 contains 13 residues. The germline V and J ends were trimmed by 2 bases and 2 bases, with 5 bases remaining between them. Germline loops: CDR1 WNHNN, CDR2 SYGVQD (reference sequence). The CDR3 here is CASSEIHTDTQYF. The CDR3 DNA reads TGCGCCAGCAGTGAGATCCACACAGATACGCAGTATTTT.

The chain is built from TRBV29-1 and TRBJ2-1, with D maybe TRBD2 (6 bases). CDR1 is SQVTM, CDR2 ANQGSEA, per germline. The CDR3 is 17 residues long. V dropped 0 bases and J dropped 0 bases, with 15 bases sitting between them. The CDR3 is CSVEDLSGTSSYNEQFF. In DNA form, the CDR3 reads TGCAGCGTTGAAGATCTTAGTGGGACTTCCTCCTACAATGAGCAGTTCTTC.

This clone was seen just once. The CDR3 loop reads CASSLAGSQEPQHF. For the CDR3, the DNA is TGCGCCAGCAGCTTGGCGGGGTCCCAGGAGCCCCAGCATTTT. The chain has TRBV5-1 and TRBJ1-5; no clear D gene. Trimming stripped 0 bases from V and 8 bases from J, with 12 bases between. Germline CDR1 and CDR2: SGHRS and YFSETQ. The CDR3 loop spans 14 amino acids.

V is TRBV15 and J is TRBJ1-6, with D tentatively TRBD1 (6 bases). Germline CDR1 is LNHNV and CDR2 is YYDKDF (reference sequence). Deletions cut 0 bases from V and 7 bases from J, with 10 bases between. The CDR3 contains 15 residues. CDR3 amino acids: CATSREGRGNSPLHF. DNA of the CDR3: TGTGCCACCAGCAGAGAGGGGAGGGGGAATTCACCCCTCCACTTT.